The 20 T cell receptor beta chains below all came from one sample that was sequenced in a study of tumour-infiltrating T cells in Burkitt lymphoma. Sequenced by immunoSEQ multiplex PCR; TCRdb stores in-frame clones only, minus some. Of 13,000 to 15,000 clones in the sample, roughly 77% were seen once. The sample comprised tumor tissue. The receptors shown here come from a human donor with diffuse large B-cell lymphoma.

V is TRBV5-1 and J is TRBJ2-3; the D gene is possibly TRBD1 (6 bases). The CDR3 is 15 residues long. Looked up from germline, CDR1 is SGHRS and CDR2 is YFSETQ. Trimming cost V 0 bases and J 2 bases, with 10 bases left between them. CDR3 sequence: CASSLGQVITDTQYF. The CDR3 DNA is TGCGCCAGCAGCTTGGGACAGGTGATCACAGATACGCAGTATTTT. The full variable domain, with the rest looked up from reference TRBV5-1 and TRBJ2-3, is KAGVTQTPRYLIKTRGQQVTLSCSPISGHRSVSWYQQTPGQGLQFLFEYFSETQRNKGNFPGRFSGRQFSNSRSEMNVSTLELGDSALYLCASSLGQVITDTQYFGPGTRLTVL.

This clone was seen only a few times. In nucleotides, the CDR3 is TGTGCCAGCAGAGCCAGGGGGCGGACCTATGGCTACACCTTC. This sequence encodes CASRARGRTYGYTF. The chain uses TRBV9 and TRBJ1-2, with 8 nucleotides matching TRBD1. J was trimmed by 4 bases and V by 5 bases; bases with no gene match: 7. The germline V gene encodes CDR1 SGDLS and CDR2 YYNGEE. The CDR3 totals 14 residues.

V and J are TRBV30 and TRBJ1-1, with 10 bases fitting TRBD1. Germline V gene sequence: CDR1 GTSNPN, CDR2 SVGIG (reference sequence). V shed 4 bases, J shed 9 bases, and the junction held 2 bases outside the gene matches. This CDR3 spans 11 amino acids. This CDR3 is CAWMDRGKAFF. As DNA, the CDR3 is TGTGCCTGGATGGACAGGGGGAAAGCTTTCTTT.

CDR3 DNA: TGTGCCAGCTCACCACTATCGGCAACTAATGAAAAACTGTTTTTT. Its protein product is CASSPLSATNEKLFF. V gene TRBV18 combines with J gene TRBJ1-4; the D is unclear. The CDR3 sequence is 15 residues long. V was shortened by 1 base and J by 0 bases, with 6 bases between the two germline ends. Germline lookup yields CDR1 KGHSH and CDR2 LQKENI.

The chain combines TRBV7-2 with TRBJ1-2, with TRBD1 identical over 7 bases. CDR1 and CDR2 from the germline V gene are SGHTA and FQGNSA. With 1 base clipped from V and 4 bases from J, the junction kept 9 bases outside the gene matches. The CDR3 runs 16 residues. CDR3 loop: CASSLEIGGSFYGYTF. As DNA, the CDR3 is TGTGCCAGCAGCTTAGAGATAGGGGGCTCATTCTATGGCTACACCTTC.

V is TRBV6-5 and J is TRBJ1-4; D gene ambiguous. Germline CDR1 is MNHEY and CDR2 is SVGAGI. This CDR3 contains 16 residues. Trimming shortened V by 0 bases and J by 7 bases, and 15 bases separated the two germline ends. The DNA for the CDR3 is TGTGCCAGCAGTTACTCGAACTGGGAAGGAGGTGAAAAACTGTTTTTT. Protein: CASSYSNWEGGEKLFF.

The chain employs TRBV19 and TRBJ1-5; the D is unclear. Germline V gives CDR1 LNHDA, CDR2 SQIVND (reference sequence). V lost 3 bases to trimming and J lost 0 bases, with 9 bases between them. This CDR3 is 15 amino acids long. CDR3 nucleotides: TGTGCCAGTAGTATGGTTGCGTATAGCAATCAGCCCCAGCATTTT. Protein sequence: CASSMVAYSNQPQHF.

This clone showed up just a few times. The same CDR3 is also encoded by other DNA sequences in this sample. The chain combines TRBV5-1 with TRBJ2-3; the D is unclear. This CDR3 is 12 amino acids long. V shed 0 bases and J shed 6 bases, with 5 bases lying between them. Per germline, CDR1 SGHRS and CDR2 YFSETQ. This CDR3 reads CASSLGRDTQYF. The CDR3 DNA reads as TGCGCCAGCAGCTTGGGAAGGGATACGCAGTATTTT.

The chain links TRBV6-6 to TRBJ2-5; the match to TRBD1 covers 11 bases. The CDR3 spans 14 residues. CDR1 is MNHNY, CDR2 SVGAGI, per germline (reference sequence). Trimming at V came to 6 bases and at J to 4 bases, leaving 4 bases not matched to a gene. CDR3 loop: CASSGQGARETQYF. DNA of the CDR3: TGTGCCAGCAGCGGACAGGGGGCCCGAGAGACCCAGTACTTC.

V gene TRBV7-9 combines with J gene TRBJ2-7; D is unclear. The germline V gene has CDR1 SEHNR and CDR2 FQNEAQ (reference sequence). This CDR3 comprises 12 residues. Trimming removed 5 bases at V and 2 bases at J, with 7 bases between. This CDR3 reads CASSIGPYEQYF. In nucleotides, the CDR3 is TGTGCCAGCAGCATTGGTCCCTACGAGCAGTACTTC.

A few counts support this clone. V is TRBV6-5 and J is TRBJ2-1; no clear D gene. The germline V and J ends were trimmed by 6 bases and 0 bases, with 12 bases remaining between them. This CDR3 region has 15 residues. Germline CDR1 MNHEY, CDR2 SVGAGI. The CDR3 DNA sequence: TGTGCCAGCAGCTCCCCACCGGCCTCCTACAATGAGCAGTTCTTC. Its translation: CASSSPPASYNEQFF.

The genes are TRBV6-5 and TRBJ2-7; D is undetermined. Germline V lookup: CDR1 MNHEY, CDR2 SVGAGI. Trimming left V 7 bases short and J 2 bases short, with 12 bases between. The CDR3 is 13 residues long. The CDR3 region has the DNA TGTGCCAGCAAAGAGACTGAGACCTACGAGCAGTACTTC. This codes for CASKETETYEQYF.

This clone is labeled as medium-sized (0.01 to 0.1%). This chain connects TRBV10-1 to TRBJ2-1; no reliable D call. The CDR3 consists of 16 residues. V dropped 3 bases and J dropped 0 bases, with 12 bases sitting between them. Germline V gene data show CDR1 as WNHNN and CDR2 as SYGVQD (reference sequence). CDR3 in DNA: TGCGCCAGCAGTGAAGGGCTGAGGAGCTCCTACAATGAGCAGTTCTTC. Amino acids: CASSEGLRSSYNEQFF.

With regard to this clone: A read error may account for a junction end that differs from germline. The chain carries TRBV10-2 and TRBJ1-2; 11 bases are a match to TRBD1. Germline lookup yields CDR1 WSHSY and CDR2 SAAADI. The CDR3 length is 12 residues. The CDR3 DNA is TGCGCCAGCAGTGATTGGGACAGGGGGATCTCCTTC. Protein: CASSDWDRGISF.

This chain links TRBV19 with TRBJ2-7; 9 bases line up with TRBD2. Germline lookup yields CDR1 LNHDA and CDR2 SQIVND (reference sequence). J gave up 2 bases and V 5 bases, and 4 bases lay outside the gene matches. This CDR3 has 14 amino acids. CDR3 coding DNA: TGTGCCAGTAGTCTGACTAGCGGTGCCTACGAGCAGTACTTC. This gives the protein CASSLTSGAYEQYF.

This clone was detected only once. The chain uses TRBV7-8 and TRBJ2-1; 7 nucleotides match TRBD1. The V gene's germline CDR1 is SGHVS and CDR2 FQNEAQ. Trimming removed 4 bases from V and 0 bases from J; junction bases left unmatched: 6. The CDR3 has 16 residues. This CDR3 reads CASSSTGTVSYNEQFF. The CDR3 region has the DNA TGTGCCAGCAGCTCAACAGGGACAGTCTCCTACAATGAGCAGTTCTTC.

CDR3 DNA: TGTGCCAGCAGCTTGGTGCTTTCCGGGGCCAACGTCCTGACTTTC. This gives the protein CASSLVLSGANVLTF. The J gene is TRBJ2-6, the V gene TRBV5-4; D unresolved. The CDR3 has 15 residues. The germline CDR1 and CDR2 sequences are SGHNT and YYREEE (reference sequence). Between the trimmed V and J ends, which lost 0 bases and 4 bases, there was a span of 8 bases.

The chain is built from TRBV27 and TRBJ1-2; tentatively, D is TRBD1 (5 bases). Deletions cut 6 bases from V and 4 bases from J, with 18 bases between. CDR1 and CDR2 (germline): MNHEY, SMNVEV (reference sequence). CDR3 size: 15 residues. In DNA form, the CDR3 reads TGTGCCAGCAGGTTGGGGGGATCAGGGACCTATGGCTACACCTTC. Translation gives CASRLGGSGTYGYTF.

The genes are TRBV14 and TRBJ2-1; D is unresolved. V dropped 3 bases and J dropped 5 bases, with 11 bases sitting between them. There are 14 residues in the CDR3. Germline V gene sequence: CDR1 SGHDN, CDR2 FVKESK. The CDR3 bases are TGTGCCAGCAGCCAGGGGTACTATGACAATGAGCAGTTCTTC. It encodes CASSQGYYDNEQFF.

The genes are TRBV30 and TRBJ1-2; 12 positions match TRBD1. CDR3 size: 18 residues. The germline gives CDR1 GTSNPN, CDR2 SVGIG (reference sequence). With V trimmed by 0 bases and J by 3 bases, 11 bases remained unmatched. The CDR3 spells CAWSVLFGDRGHDYGYTF. The CDR3 region has the DNA TGTGCCTGGAGTGTCCTGTTTGGGGACAGGGGGCATGACTATGGCTACACCTTC.